The clone carrying this T cell receptor (beta chain) occurred once. What it binds is not known. This CDR3 is 19 amino acids long. Deletions cut 3 bases from V and 0 bases from J, with 21 bases between. This entry comes from a study of shared clonotypes between healthy human individuals. Using immunoSEQ multiplex PCR, the repertoire was profiled, and TCRdb retains in-frame clones only, with some absent. The sample has approximately 1.4 million clones, 95% to 99% seen once; the top ten hold 0.4% to 0.55%. Overall study results and limits: Memory subsets generally showed lower estimated richness than naive subsets.

The chain is built from TRBV23-1 and TRBJ1-3; D is unclear. TRBV23-1 is labeled an ORF, and its function is uncertain. The clonotype was recovered from a man aged 25-45 years in good health. The sequenced material came from naive CD4+ T cells sorted from blood. The subset was: CD45RA+ positively selected. CDR3 amino acids: CASSQAQDLPSSSGNTIYF. As DNA, the CDR3 is TGCGCCAGCAGTCAGGCTCAGGACCTACCTTCGAGCTCTGGAAACACCATATATTTT.